This entry lists 18 T cell receptor beta chains sequenced from one sample in a study of blood T cell repertoires in COVID-19. Here immunoSEQ multiplex PCR was the method, and the copy in TCRdb shows in-frame clones only, minus some. The repertoire holds approximately 190,000 clones, 88% seen once, with 6.2% in the top ten. Specimen: peripheral blood. The source of these receptors is a woman in her thirties or forties who had recovered from COVID-19.

The V and J genes are TRBV27 and TRBJ1-5; 11 positions match TRBD1. The CDR3 sequence is 17 residues long. The germline V gene encodes CDR1 MNHEY and CDR2 SMNVEV (reference sequence). Trimming removed 6 bases from V and 0 bases from J; junction bases left unmatched: 7. The CDR3 nucleotides are TGTGCCAGCAGCGCCGGGACAGGGGGTGCTAGCAATCAGCCCCAGCATTTT. Protein sequence: CASSAGTGGASNQPQHF.

A single count supports this clone. The rearrangement links TRBV9 to TRBJ2-1; 10 bases align to TRBD2. The V segment lost 4 bases and the J segment 8 bases; nucleotides outside the gene matches: 9. The CDR3 sequence is 15 residues long. Germline V gene lookup returns CDR1 SGDLS and CDR2 YYNGEE. The CDR3 DNA follows: TGTGCCAGCAGCCCGAGCGGGAGGGCCGCCGATGAGCAGTTCTTC. Its translation: CASSPSGRAADEQFF.

In the case of this clone: Distinct nucleotide sequences in the sample also encode this CDR3. The rearrangement uses TRBV6-1 and TRBJ1-4; D is uncertain. The CDR3 has 15 amino acids. V was shortened by 1 base and J by 0 bases, with 6 bases between the two germline ends. Germline CDR1 MNHNS, CDR2 SASEGT. The DNA for the CDR3 is TGTGCCAGCAGTGAAGGCCCGGCAACTAATGAAAAACTGTTTTTT. It specifies CASSEGPATNEKLFF.

Many counts were recorded for this clone. The genes are TRBV20-1 and TRBJ2-1; no clear D. Germline V lookup: CDR1 DFQATT, CDR2 SNEGSKA (reference sequence). The CDR3 has 9 residues. Deletions cut 6 bases from V and 7 bases from J, with 4 bases between. The CDR3 DNA follows: TGCAGTGCCTCGAATGAGCAGTTCTTC. Encoded protein: CSASNEQFF.

The chain uses TRBV5-1 and TRBJ1-2; 8 bases line up with TRBD1. CDR3 size: 15 residues. Germline CDR1 is SGHRS and CDR2 is YFSETQ. The V and J ends lost 6 bases and 2 bases, in that order; junction bases with no gene match: 9. CDR3 in DNA: TGCGCCAGCAACCCGACAGGGGCGCGGAACTATGGCTACACCTTC. Residues: CASNPTGARNYGYTF.

The table lists this clone with a few counts. The chain couples TRBV19 to TRBJ1-5; the match to TRBD1 covers 8 bases. The CDR3 extends over 15 amino acids. Germline CDR1 reads LNHDA; CDR2 reads SQIVND (reference sequence). With 4 bases clipped from V and 1 base from J, the junction kept 3 bases outside the gene matches. The CDR3 sequence: CASSKQGASNQPQHF. CDR3 coding DNA: TGTGCCAGTAGTAAGCAGGGGGCGAGCAATCAGCCCCAGCATTTT.

The V and J genes are TRBV18 and TRBJ1-2, with D perhaps TRBD1 (6 bases). Trimming took 6 bases from V and 7 from J, leaving 24 bases between them. The germline V gene has CDR1 KGHSH and CDR2 LQKENI. The CDR3 is made up of 16 amino acids. CDR3 coding DNA: TGTGCCAGCTCCCTCAACCAACGTACAGGGATGGGTGGCTACACCTTC. This sequence encodes CASSLNQRTGMGGYTF.

This clone showed up just a few times. The chain links TRBV29-1 to TRBJ1-5; a weak D match, TRBD1 (6 bases). Trimming took 5 bases from V and 3 from J, leaving 11 bases between them. CDR3 length equals 13 residues. Germline lookup yields CDR1 SQVTM and CDR2 ANQGSEA. The CDR3, as DNA: TGCAGCGTTTTAGGGGGGGCCAATCAGCCCCAGCATTTT. Translating it yields CSVLGGANQPQHF.

The sample holds a few counts of this clone. V and J are TRBV10-3 and TRBJ1-6; 8 bases fit TRBD1. J gave up 7 bases and V 6 bases, and 5 bases lay outside the gene matches. CDR3 length equals 14 residues. Germline V lookup: CDR1 ENHRY, CDR2 SYGVKD. The CDR3: CAISGQGPNSPLHF. DNA for the CDR3: TGTGCCATCAGCGGACAGGGACCCAATTCACCCCTCCACTTT.

The chain employs TRBV29-1 and TRBJ2-6; the D is unclear. This CDR3 comprises 11 residues. Germline V gene lookup returns CDR1 SQVTM and CDR2 ANQGSEA. Trimming cost V 5 bases and J 4 bases, with 3 bases left between them. For the CDR3, the DNA is TGCAGCGTTCAGGGGGCCAACGTCCTGACTTTC. It codes for CSVQGANVLTF.

The chain has TRBV3-1 (or the pseudogene TRBV3-2) and TRBJ2-2; TRBD2 matches at 11 bases. V lost 4 bases, J lost 5 bases, and 6 bases stayed unmatched. CDR3 length equals 16 residues. Germline-derived CDR1 and CDR2 are LGHDT and YNNKEL (reference sequence). CDR3 sequence reads: CASSLLRTSGTGELFF. The CDR3 DNA follows: TGTGCCAGCAGCCTCTTAAGGACTAGCGGGACCGGGGAGCTGTTTTTT.

This chain uses TRBV15 with TRBJ2-5; D is ambiguous. This CDR3 is built from 12 residues. Germline V lookup: CDR1 LNHNV, CDR2 YYDKDF (reference sequence). V dropped 4 bases and J dropped 2 bases, with 5 bases sitting between them. In DNA, the CDR3 is TGTGCCACCAGCATCGGGCAAGAGACCCAGTACTTC. Translated, it gives CATSIGQETQYF.

The V gene is TRBV7-9, the J gene TRBJ2-7; TRBD1 agrees at 7 bases. This CDR3 contains 15 residues. Germline trimming cut 6 bases from V and 1 base from J; bases unmatched to any gene: 9. Looked up from germline, CDR1 is SEHNR and CDR2 is FQNEAQ (reference sequence). The CDR3 DNA reads as TGTGCCAGCAGTTCGGACAGGTCGCGATCCTACGAGCAGTACTTC. It specifies CASSSDRSRSYEQYF.

The chain carries TRBV5-6 and TRBJ2-1; 8 bases align to TRBD2. V gave up 4 bases and J gave up 1 base; unmatched junction bases: 7. Germline CDR1 is SGHDT and CDR2 is YYEEEE. The CDR3 consists of 16 residues. The CDR3 bases are TGTGCCAGCAGCGGGTGGGGCGGGAGGTCCTACAATGAGCAGTTCTTC. It translates to CASSGWGGRSYNEQFF.

CDR3 amino acids: CASSYPNRGGGGNNEQFF. The CDR3 DNA reads as TGTGCCAGCAGTTACCCAAATAGGGGGGGAGGAGGGAACAATGAGCAGTTCTTC. The V gene is TRBV6-2 or TRBV6-3, the J gene TRBJ2-1; D is perhaps TRBD2 (7 bases). Germline values: CDR1 MNHEY, CDR2 SVGEGT. V lost 2 bases and J 5 bases, leaving 22 bases between the germline ends. The CDR3 consists of 18 residues.

The chain joins TRBV21-1 to TRBJ2-1; TRBD2 reflects the table's D call only, with no check against the DNA. TRBV21-1 is assigned pseudogene status. The CDR3 is 17 amino acids. The CDR3 bases are TGTGCCAGCAGCAAAGCGGGAGCGGGAGGGTGGTACAATGAGCAGTTCTTC. Amino acid sequence: CASSKAGAGGWYNEQFF.

The rearrangement uses TRBV19 and TRBJ2-1; 12 bases are shared with TRBD2. In germline, CDR1 is LNHDA, CDR2 SQIVND (reference sequence). The CDR3 runs to 18 residues. J was trimmed by 3 bases and V by 3 bases; bases with no gene match: 9. The CDR3 reads CASSIDLAGGPFYNEQFF. Written as DNA, the CDR3 is TGTGCCAGTAGTATCGACCTAGCGGGAGGGCCCTTCTACAATGAGCAGTTCTTC.

The chain is built from TRBV18 and TRBJ2-1; 10 nucleotides match TRBD1. Looked up from germline, CDR1 is KGHSH and CDR2 is LQKENI. The CDR3 covers 15 residues. The V and J ends lost 8 bases and 7 bases, in that order; junction bases with no gene match: 11. The CDR3 sequence: CASPRWDRGFNEQFF. CDR3 sequence (DNA): TGTGCCAGCCCGCGTTGGGACAGGGGTTTTAATGAGCAGTTCTTC.